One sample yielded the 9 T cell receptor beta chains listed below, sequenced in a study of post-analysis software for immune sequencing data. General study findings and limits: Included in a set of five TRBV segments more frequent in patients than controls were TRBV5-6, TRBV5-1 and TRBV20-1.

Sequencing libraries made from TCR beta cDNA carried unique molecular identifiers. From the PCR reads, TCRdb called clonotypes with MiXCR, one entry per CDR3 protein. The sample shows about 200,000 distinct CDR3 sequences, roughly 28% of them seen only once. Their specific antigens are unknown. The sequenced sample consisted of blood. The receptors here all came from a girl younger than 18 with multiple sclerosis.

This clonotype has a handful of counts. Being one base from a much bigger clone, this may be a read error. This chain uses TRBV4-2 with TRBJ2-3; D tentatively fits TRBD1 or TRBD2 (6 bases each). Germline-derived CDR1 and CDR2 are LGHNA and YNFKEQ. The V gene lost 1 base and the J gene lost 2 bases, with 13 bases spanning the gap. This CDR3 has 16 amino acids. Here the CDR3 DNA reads TGTGCCAGCAGCCAAGCCCGGGGGCTTCCCACAGATACGCAGTATTTT. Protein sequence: CASSQARGLPTDTQYF.

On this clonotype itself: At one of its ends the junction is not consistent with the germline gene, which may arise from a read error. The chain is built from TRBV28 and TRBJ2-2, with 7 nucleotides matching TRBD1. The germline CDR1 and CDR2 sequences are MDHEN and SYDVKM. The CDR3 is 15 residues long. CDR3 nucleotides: TGTGCCAGCAGCACGCCGGGACAGACTATCGGGGAGCGGTTTTTT. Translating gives CASSTPGQTIGERFF. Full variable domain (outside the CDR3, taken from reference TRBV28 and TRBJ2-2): DVKVTQSSRYLVKRTGEKVFLECVQDMDHENMFWYRQDPGLGLRLIYFSYDVKMKEKGDIPEGYSVSREKKERFSLILESASTNQTSMYLCASSTPGQTIGERFFGEGSRLTVL.

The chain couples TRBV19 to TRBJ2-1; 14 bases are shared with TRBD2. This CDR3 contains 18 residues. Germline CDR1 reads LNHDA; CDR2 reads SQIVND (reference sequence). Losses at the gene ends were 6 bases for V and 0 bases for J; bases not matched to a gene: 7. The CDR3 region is CASSQPGLAGGSYNEQFF. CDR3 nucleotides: TGTGCCAGTAGCCAACCCGGACTAGCGGGAGGCTCCTACAATGAGCAGTTCTTC.

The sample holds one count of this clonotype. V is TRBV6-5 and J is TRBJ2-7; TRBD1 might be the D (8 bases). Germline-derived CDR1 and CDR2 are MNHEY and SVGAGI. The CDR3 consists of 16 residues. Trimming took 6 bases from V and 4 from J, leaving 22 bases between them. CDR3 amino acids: CASRPGGGQGAYEQYF. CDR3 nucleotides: TGTGCCAGCAGACCAGGGGGGGGGCAGGGGGCATACGAGCAGTACTTC.

The CDR3 sequence is CASSLQGVEQYF. The CDR3 nucleotides read TGCGCCAGCAGCCTCCAAGGGGTCGAGCAGTACTTC. The chain carries TRBV5-1 and TRBJ2-7, with a possible D match to TRBD1 (5 bases). In germline, CDR1 is SGHRS, CDR2 YFSETQ. With 4 bases removed from V and 6 bases from J, the gap between germline ends came to 11 bases. The CDR3 sequence is 12 residues long.

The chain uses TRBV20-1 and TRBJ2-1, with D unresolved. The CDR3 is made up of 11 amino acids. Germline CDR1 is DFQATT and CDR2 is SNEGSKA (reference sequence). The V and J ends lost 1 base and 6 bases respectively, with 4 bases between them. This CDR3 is CSARVSNEQFF. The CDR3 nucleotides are TGCAGTGCTAGAGTTAGCAATGAGCAGTTCTTC.

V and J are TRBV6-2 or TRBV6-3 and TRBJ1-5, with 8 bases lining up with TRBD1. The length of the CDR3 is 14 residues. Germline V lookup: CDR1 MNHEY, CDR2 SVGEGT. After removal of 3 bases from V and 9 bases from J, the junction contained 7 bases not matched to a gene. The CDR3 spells CASSYTGGQMPQHF. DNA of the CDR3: TGTGCCAGCAGTTATACAGGGGGACAAATGCCCCAGCATTTT.

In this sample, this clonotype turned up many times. The CDR3, as DNA: TGTGCCAGCAGTTACGGGGACACTGAAGCTTTCTTT. Its protein product is CASSYGDTEAFF. The J gene is TRBJ1-1, the V gene TRBV6-5; no definite D call. CDR3 length: 12 amino acids. The V end lost 2 bases, the J end lost 3 bases, and 4 bases lay between the germline ends. The germline V gene encodes CDR1 MNHEY and CDR2 SVGAGI.

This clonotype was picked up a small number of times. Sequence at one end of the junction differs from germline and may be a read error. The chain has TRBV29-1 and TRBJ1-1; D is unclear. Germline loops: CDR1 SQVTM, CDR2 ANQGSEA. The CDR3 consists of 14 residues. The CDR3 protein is CSVEETRMNTGAFF. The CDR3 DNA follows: TGCAGCGTTGAAGAAACACGGATGAACACTGGAGCTTTCTTT.